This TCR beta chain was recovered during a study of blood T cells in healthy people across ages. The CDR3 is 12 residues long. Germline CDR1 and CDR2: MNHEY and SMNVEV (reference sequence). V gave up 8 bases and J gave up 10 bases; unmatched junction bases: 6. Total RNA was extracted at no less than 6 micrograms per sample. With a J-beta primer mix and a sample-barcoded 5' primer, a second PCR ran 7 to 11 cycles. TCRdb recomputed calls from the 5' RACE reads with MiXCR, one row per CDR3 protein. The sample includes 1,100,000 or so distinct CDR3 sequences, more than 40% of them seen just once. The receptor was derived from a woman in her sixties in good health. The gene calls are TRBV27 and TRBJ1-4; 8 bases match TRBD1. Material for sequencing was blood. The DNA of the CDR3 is TGTGCCAGCGGACAGGGTGGGGGAAAACTGTTTTTT. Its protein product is CASGQGGGKLFF.